This T cell receptor beta chain was identified in a study of blood T cell repertoires in COVID-19. Study-wide context: Samples came from the United States, Italy and Spain, spanning acute and convalescent COVID-19. PBMCs, B-cell-depleted T cells, or T cells were the source of the cDNA or gDNA that made up the material.

The method was immunoSEQ multiplex PCR; TCRdb's version includes in-frame clones alone and lacks a portion of them. The data contain approximately 160,000 clones, roughly 90% of them singletons. Germline-derived CDR1 and CDR2 are SQVTM and ANQGSEA. Trimming shortened V by 4 bases and J by 0 bases, and 8 bases separated the two germline ends. This CDR3 is 13 amino acids long. The clonotype originates from a woman aged 65 to 85 with acute or convalescent COVID-19. V gene TRBV29-1 combines with J gene TRBJ2-3, with a weak D call TRBD1 (6 bases). Sequencing was carried out using peripheral blood. CDR3 coding DNA: TGCAGCGTTGCAACAGGGAGCACAGATACGCAGTATTTT. It encodes CSVATGSTDTQYF.